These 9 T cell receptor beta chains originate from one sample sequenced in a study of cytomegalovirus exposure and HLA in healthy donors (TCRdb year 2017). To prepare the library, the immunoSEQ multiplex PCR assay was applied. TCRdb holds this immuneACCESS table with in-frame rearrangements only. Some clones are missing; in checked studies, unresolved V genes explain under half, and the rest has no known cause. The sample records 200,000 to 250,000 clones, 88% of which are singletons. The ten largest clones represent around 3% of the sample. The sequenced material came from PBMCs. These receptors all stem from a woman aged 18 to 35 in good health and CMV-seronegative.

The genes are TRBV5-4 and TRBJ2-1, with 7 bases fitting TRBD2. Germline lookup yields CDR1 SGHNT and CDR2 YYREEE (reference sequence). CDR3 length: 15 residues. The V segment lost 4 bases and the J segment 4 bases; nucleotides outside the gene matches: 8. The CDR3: CASSGWASGYNEQFF. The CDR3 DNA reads TGTGCCAGCAGCGGATGGGCTAGCGGTTACAATGAGCAGTTCTTC.

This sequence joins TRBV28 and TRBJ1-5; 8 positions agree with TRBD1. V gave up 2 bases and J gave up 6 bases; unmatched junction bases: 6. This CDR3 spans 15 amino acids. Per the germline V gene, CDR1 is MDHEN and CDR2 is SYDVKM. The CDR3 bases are TGTGCCAGCAGTTTAGCCGACAGGGGCGGTCAGCCCCAGCATTTT. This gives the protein CASSLADRGGQPQHF.

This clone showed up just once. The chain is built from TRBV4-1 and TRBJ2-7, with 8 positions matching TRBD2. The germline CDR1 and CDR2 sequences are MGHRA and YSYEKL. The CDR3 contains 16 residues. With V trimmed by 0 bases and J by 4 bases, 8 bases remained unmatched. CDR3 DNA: TGCGCCAGCAGCCAAGATCAAGCGGGAGAACGTTACGAGCAGTACTTC. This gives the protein CASSQDQAGERYEQYF.

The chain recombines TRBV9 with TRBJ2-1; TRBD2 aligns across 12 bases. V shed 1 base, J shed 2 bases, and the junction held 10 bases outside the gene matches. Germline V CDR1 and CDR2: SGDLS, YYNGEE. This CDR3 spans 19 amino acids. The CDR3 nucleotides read TGTGCCAGCAGCGTACAACCGGGACTAGCGGGCCTTCCCTACAATGAGCAGTTCTTC. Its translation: CASSVQPGLAGLPYNEQFF.

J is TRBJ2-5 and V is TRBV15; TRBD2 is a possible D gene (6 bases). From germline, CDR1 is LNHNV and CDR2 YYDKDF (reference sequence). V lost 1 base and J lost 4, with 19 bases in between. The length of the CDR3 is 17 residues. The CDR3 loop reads CATSRGSSGGMGETQYF. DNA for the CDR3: TGTGCCACCAGCAGAGGTAGTAGCGGAGGGATGGGAGAGACCCAGTACTTC.

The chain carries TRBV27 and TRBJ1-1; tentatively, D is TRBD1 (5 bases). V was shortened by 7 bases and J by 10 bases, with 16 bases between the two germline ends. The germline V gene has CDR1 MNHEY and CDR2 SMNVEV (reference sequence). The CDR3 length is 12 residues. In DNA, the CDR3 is TGTGCCAGCAAGAGCGGGACCCGACCAGCTTTCTTT. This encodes CASKSGTRPAFF.

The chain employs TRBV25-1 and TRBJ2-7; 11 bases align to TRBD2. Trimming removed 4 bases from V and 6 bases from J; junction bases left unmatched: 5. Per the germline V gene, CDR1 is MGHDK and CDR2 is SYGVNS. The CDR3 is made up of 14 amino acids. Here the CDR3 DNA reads TGTGCCAGCAGTGGTAGCGGGAGGGCCCGCGAGCAGTACTTC. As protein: CASSGSGRAREQYF.

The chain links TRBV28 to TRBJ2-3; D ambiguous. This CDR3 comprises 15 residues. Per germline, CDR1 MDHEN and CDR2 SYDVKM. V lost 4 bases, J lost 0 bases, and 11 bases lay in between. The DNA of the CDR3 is TGTGCCAGCAGTTCAGTCGCCGGGAGCACAGATACGCAGTATTTT. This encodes CASSSVAGSTDTQYF.

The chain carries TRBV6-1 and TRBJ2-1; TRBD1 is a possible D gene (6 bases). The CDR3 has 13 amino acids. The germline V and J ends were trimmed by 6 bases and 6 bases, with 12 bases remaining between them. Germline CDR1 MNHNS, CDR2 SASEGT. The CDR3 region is CASRETGTNEQFF. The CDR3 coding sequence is TGTGCCAGCAGAGAAACAGGGACCAATGAGCAGTTCTTC.